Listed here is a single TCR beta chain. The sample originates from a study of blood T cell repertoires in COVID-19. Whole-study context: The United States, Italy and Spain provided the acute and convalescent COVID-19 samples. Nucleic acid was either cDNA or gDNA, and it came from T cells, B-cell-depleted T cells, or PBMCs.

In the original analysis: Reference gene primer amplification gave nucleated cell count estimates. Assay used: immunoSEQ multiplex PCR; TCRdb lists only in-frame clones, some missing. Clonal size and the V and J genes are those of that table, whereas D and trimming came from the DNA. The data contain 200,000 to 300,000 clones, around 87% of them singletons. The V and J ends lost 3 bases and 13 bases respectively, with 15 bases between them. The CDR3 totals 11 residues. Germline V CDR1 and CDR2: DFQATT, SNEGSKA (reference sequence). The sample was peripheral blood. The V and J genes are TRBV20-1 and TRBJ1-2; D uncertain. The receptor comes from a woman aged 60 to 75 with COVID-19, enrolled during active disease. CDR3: CSARARVLFTF. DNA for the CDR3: TGCAGTGCTAGGGCCCGGGTCCTCTTCACCTTC.